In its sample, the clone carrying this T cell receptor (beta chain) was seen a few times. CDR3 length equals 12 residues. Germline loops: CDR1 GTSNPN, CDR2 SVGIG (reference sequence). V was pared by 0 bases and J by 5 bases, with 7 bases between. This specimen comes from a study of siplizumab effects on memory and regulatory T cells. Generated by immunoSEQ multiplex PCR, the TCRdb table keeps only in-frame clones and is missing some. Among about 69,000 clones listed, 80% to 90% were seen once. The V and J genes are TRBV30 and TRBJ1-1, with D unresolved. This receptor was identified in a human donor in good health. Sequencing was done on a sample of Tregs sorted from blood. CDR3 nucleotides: TGTGCCTGGAGTGTACCATGGACTGAAGCTTTCTTT. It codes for CAWSVPWTEAFF.